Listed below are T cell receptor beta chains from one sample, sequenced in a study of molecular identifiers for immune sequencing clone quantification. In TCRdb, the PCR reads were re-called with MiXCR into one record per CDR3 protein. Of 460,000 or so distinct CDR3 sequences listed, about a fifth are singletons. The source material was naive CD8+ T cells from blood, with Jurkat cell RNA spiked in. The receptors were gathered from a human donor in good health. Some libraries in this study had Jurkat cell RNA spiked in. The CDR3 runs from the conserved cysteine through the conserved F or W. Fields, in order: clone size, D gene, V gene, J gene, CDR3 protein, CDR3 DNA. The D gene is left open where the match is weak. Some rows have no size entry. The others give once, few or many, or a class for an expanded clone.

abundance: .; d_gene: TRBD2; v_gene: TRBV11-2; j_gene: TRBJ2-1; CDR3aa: CASSLDITSVYNVQFF; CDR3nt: TGTGCCAGCAGCTTAGATATTACTAGCGTCTACAATGTGCAGTTCTTC
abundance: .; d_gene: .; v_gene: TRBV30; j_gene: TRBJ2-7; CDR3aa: CAWVGPGRTYEQYF; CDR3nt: TGTGCCTGGGTAGGACCAGGGAGAACCTACGAGCAGTACTTC
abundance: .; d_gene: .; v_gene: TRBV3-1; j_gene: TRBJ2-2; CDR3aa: CASSQEGFGRELFF; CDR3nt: TGTGCCAGCAGCCAAGAGGGATTCGGCAGGGAGCTGTTTTTT
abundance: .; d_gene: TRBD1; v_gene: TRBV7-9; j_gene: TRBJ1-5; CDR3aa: CASSLSSGGAGHQPQHF; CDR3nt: TGTGCCAGCAGCTTATCCTCAGGGGGCGCGGGTCATCAGCCCCAGCATTTT
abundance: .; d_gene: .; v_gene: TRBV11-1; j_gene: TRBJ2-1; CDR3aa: CASSIGQYNEQFF; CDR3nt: TGTGCCAGCAGCATCGGACAATACAATGAGCAGTTCTTC
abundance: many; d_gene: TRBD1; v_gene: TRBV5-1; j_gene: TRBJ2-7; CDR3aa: CASSTGQGVIDEQYF; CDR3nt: TGCGCCAGCAGCACGGGACAGGGAGTAATCGACGAGCAGTACTTC
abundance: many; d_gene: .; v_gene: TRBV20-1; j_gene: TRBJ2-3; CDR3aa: CSANVSPLAGGNIDTQYF; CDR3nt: TGCAGTGCTAACGTCAGCCCCCTTGCGGGTGGAAATATTGATACGCAGTATTTT
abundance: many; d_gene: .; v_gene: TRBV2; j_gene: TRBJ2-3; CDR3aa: CASQGLYTDTQYF; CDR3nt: TGTGCCAGCCAGGGGCTATACACAGATACGCAGTATTTT
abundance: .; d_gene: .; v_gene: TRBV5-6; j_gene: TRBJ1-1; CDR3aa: CACSLEGGMNTEAFF; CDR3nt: TGTGCCTGCAGCTTGGAAGGCGGAATGAACACTGAAGCTTTCTTT
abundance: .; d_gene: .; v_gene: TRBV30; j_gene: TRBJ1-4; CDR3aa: CACNRVRDEKLFF; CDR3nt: TGTGCCTGCAACAGGGTTCGGGATGAAAAACTGTTTTTT
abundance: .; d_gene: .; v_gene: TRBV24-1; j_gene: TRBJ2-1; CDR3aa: CATSELTDEQFF; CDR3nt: TGTGCCACCAGTGAGCTGACTGATGAGCAGTTCTTC
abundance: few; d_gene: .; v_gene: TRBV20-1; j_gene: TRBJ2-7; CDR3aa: CSALGIADSEQYF; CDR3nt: TGCAGTGCTTTGGGGATTGCGGACAGCGAGCAGTACTTC
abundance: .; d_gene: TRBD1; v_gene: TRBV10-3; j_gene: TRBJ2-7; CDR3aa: CAISEEGPGQGAYEQYF; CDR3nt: TGTGCCATCAGTGAGGAAGGACCGGGACAGGGTGCCTACGAGCAGTACTTC
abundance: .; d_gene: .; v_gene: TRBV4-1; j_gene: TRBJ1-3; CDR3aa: CASSQVPGGYIIYF; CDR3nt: TGCGCCAGCAGCCAAGTCCCGGGAGGGTACATCATATATTTT
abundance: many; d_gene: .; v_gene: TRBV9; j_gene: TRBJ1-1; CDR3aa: CASSVGALNTEAFF; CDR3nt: TGTGCCAGCAGCGTAGGTGCGTTGAACACTGAAGCTTTCTTT
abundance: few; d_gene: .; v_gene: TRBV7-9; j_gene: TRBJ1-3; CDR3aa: CASSPGYISGNTIYF; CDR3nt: TGTGCCAGCAGCCCTGGCTATATCTCTGGAAACACCATATATTTT
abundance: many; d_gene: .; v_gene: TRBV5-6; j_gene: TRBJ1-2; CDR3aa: CASSTGGIAADGYTF; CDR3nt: TGTGCCAGCTCTACCGGGGGAATTGCCGCCGATGGCTACACCTTC
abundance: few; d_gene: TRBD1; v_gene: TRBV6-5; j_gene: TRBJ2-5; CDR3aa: CASSYGRTGGETQYF; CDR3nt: TGTGCCAGCAGTTACGGCCGGACAGGGGGAGAGACCCAGTACTTC
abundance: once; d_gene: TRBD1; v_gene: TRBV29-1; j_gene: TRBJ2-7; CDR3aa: CSVGPDRGTTYEQYF; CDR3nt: TGCAGCGTTGGACCGGACAGGGGTACGACCTACGAGCAGTACTTC
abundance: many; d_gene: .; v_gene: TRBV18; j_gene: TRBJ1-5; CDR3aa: CASSQVERPNSNQPQHF; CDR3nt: TGTGCCAGCTCACAAGTCGAACGACCCAATAGCAATCAGCCCCAGCATTTT
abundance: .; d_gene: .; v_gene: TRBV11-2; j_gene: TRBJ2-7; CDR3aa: CAGSLGGHSFYEQYF; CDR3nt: TGTGCCGGCAGCTTAGGAGGGCATTCGTTCTACGAGCAGTACTTC
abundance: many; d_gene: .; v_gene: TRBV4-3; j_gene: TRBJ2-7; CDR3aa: CASSQDRRGTYEQYF; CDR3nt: TGCGCCAGCAGCCAAGATCGGCGCGGTACCTACGAGCAGTACTTC
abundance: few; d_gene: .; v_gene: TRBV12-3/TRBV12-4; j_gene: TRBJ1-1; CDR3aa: CASSSTLSGPEAFF; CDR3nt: TGTGCCAGCAGTTCCACGCTCAGCGGACCTGAAGCTTTCTTT
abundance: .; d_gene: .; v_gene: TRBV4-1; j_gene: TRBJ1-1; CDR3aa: CASSQDPGLTTEAFF; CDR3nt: TGCGCCAGCAGCCAAGATCCGGGATTAACCACTGAAGCTTTCTTT
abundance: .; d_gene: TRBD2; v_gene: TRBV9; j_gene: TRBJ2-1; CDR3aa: CASSADSGSSYNEQFF; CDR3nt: TGTGCCAGCAGCGCCGATAGCGGGAGCTCCTACAATGAGCAGTTCTTC
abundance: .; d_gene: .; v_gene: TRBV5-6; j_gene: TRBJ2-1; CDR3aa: CASSLSGEEFF; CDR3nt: TGTGCCAGCAGCTTGTCAGGGGAGGAGTTCTTC
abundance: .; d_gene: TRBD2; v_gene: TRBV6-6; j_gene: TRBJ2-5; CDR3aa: CASSLGLAGSLETQYF; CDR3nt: TGTGCCAGCAGTCTGGGACTAGCGGGCTCCCTAGAGACCCAGTACTTC
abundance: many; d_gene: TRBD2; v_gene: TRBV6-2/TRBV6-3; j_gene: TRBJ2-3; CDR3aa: CASRPGTSGTDTQYF; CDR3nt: TGTGCCAGCAGACCCGGGACTAGCGGCACAGATACGCAGTATTTT
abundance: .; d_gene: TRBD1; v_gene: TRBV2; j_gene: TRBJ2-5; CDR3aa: CASSDWDSVIQETQYF; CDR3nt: TGTGCCAGCAGTGATTGGGACAGCGTCATCCAAGAGACCCAGTACTTC
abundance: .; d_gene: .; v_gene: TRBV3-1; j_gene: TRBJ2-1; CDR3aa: CASSQARQNPEQFF; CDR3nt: TGTGCCAGCAGCCAAGCCAGACAGAATCCTGAGCAGTTCTTC
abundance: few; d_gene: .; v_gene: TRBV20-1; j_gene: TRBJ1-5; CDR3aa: CSASAYGTHDQPQHF; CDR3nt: TGCAGTGCTAGTGCCTACGGGACACACGATCAGCCCCAGCATTTT
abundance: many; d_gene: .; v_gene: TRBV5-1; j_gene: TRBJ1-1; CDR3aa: CASSTGRGTEAFF; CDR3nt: TGCGCCAGCAGCACCGGACGAGGCACTGAAGCTTTCTTT
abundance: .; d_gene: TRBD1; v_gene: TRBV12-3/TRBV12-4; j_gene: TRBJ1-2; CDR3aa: CASSNTDRVGSYTF; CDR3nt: TGTGCCAGCAGTAACACCGACAGGGTCGGCAGCTACACCTTC
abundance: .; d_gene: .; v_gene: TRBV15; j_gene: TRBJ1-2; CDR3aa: CATSRDGSGAYGYTF; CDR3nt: TGTGCCACCAGCAGAGATGGGTCGGGGGCTTATGGCTACACCTTC
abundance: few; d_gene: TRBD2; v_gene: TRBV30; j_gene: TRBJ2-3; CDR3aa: CAWSVNPPGSGRTHNTQYF; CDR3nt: TGTGCCTGGAGTGTAAACCCTCCAGGGAGCGGGAGGACTCATAATACGCAGTATTTT
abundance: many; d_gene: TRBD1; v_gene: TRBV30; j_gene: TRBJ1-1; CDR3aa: CAWRRTGGAEAFF; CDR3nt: TGTGCCTGGAGACGGACAGGGGGCGCGGAAGCTTTCTTT
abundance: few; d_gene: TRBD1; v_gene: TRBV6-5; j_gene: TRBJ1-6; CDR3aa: CASSTGDSETIGSPLHF; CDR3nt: TGTGCCAGCAGTACCGGGGACAGCGAAACGATTGGTTCACCCCTCCACTTT
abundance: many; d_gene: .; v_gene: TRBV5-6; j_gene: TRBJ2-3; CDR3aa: CASSLGGPGDTQYF; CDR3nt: TGTGCCAGCAGTTTAGGAGGGCCCGGAGATACGCAGTATTTT
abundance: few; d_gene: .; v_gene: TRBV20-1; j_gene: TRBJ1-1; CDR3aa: CSARDPHTEHPVGAFF; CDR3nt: TGCAGTGCTAGAGACCCCCACACAGAGCACCCGGTAGGTGCTTTCTTT
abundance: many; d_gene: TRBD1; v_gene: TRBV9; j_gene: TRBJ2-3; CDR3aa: CASSETVGGADTQYF; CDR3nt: TGTGCCAGCAGCGAAACCGTAGGGGGCGCAGATACGCAGTATTTT
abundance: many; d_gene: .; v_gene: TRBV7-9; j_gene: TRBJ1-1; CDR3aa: CASRQGDRAFF; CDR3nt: TGTGCCAGCAGACAAGGGGACCGGGCTTTCTTT
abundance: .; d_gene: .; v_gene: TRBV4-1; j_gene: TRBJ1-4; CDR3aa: CASSHRGPAGEKLFF; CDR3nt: TGCGCCAGCAGCCATCGGGGGCCGGCGGGTGAAAAACTGTTTTTT
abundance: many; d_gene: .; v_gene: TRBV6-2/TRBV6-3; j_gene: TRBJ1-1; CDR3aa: CASSYSLRGFDTEAFF; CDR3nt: TGTGCCAGCAGTTACTCTTTGCGGGGTTTTGACACTGAAGCTTTCTTT
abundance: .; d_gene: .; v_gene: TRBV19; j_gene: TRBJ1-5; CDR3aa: CASSLHILAGNQPQHF; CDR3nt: TGTGCCAGTAGTCTCCACATCCTGGCGGGCAATCAGCCCCAGCATTTT
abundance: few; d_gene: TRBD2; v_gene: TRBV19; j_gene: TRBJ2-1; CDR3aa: CAISRGGNSEQFF; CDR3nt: TGTGCCATCTCCCGGGGGGGTAACAGTGAGCAGTTCTTC
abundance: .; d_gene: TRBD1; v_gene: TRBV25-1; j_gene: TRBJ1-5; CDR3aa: CASSDVGGSSSNNQPQHF; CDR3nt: TGTGCCAGTAGTGATGTAGGGGGCTCCTCGTCGAACAATCAGCCCCAGCATTTT
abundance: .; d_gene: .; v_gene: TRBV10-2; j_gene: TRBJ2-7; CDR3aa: CASSEGRDSYEQYF; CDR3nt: TGCGCCAGCAGTGAAGGCAGGGATTCCTACGAGCAGTACTTC
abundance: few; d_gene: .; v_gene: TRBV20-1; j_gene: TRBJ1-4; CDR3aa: CSARDSQRTATNEKLFF; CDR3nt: TGCAGTGCTAGAGACTCCCAGCGGACCGCAACTAATGAAAAACTGTTTTTT
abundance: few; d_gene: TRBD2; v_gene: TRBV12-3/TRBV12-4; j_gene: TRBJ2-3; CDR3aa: CASSRGLAGGHNADTQYF; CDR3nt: TGTGCCAGCAGTAGGGGACTAGCGGGGGGGCACAACGCAGATACGCAGTATTTT
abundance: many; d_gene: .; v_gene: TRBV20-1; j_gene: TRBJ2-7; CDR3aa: CSARGPTTNYEQYF; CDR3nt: TGCAGTGCTAGAGGTCCGACTACAAACTACGAGCAGTACTTC
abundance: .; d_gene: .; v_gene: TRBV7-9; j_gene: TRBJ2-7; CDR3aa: CASSRTGNEQYF; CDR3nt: TGTGCCAGCAGCCGAACAGGGAACGAGCAGTACTTC
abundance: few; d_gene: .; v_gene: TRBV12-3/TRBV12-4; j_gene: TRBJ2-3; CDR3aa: CASSWGRLQTDTQYF; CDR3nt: TGTGCCAGCAGTTGGGGACGTTTGCAGACAGATACGCAGTATTTT
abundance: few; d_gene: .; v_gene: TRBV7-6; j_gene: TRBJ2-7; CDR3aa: CASSLAEGSNYEQYF; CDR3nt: TGTGCCAGCAGCTTAGCGGAGGGGTCGAACTACGAGCAGTACTTC
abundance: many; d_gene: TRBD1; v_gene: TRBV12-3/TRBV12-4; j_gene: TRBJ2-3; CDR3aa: CASSLGTGGDTQYF; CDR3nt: TGTGCCAGCAGCCTAGGGACAGGGGGCGATACGCAGTATTTT
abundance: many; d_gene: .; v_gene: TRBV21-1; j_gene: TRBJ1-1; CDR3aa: CASSKRGPQRKAFF; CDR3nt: TGTGCCAGCAGCAAAAGGGGGCCACAGCGCAAAGCTTTCTTT
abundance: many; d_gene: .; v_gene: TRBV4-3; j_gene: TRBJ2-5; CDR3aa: CASSQGGETQYF; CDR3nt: TGCGCCAGCAGCCAAGGAGGGGAGACCCAGTACTTC
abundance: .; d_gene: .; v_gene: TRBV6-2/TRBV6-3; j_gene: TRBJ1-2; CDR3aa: CTSRPPGTSYGYTF; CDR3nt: TGTACCAGCAGGCCACCCGGGACGTCCTATGGCTACACCTTC
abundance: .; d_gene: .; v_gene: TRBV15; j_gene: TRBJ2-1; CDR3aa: CATGRDVPYNEQFF; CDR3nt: TGTGCCACCGGGCGGGACGTCCCCTACAATGAGCAGTTCTTC